The 21 T cell receptor beta chains below come from one sample, sequenced in a study of graft-versus-host responses after intestinal transplantation. Clones were sequenced by immunoSEQ multiplex PCR, and TCRdb holds only the in-frame ones, with some missing. The profile shows under 100,000 clones, 90% of them singletons. Sample: PBMCs, taken roughly 450 days after intestinal transplant. The receptor source for this set is a human patient who received an intestinal transplant, so some T cells may come from the graft donor.

This chain links TRBV6-1 with TRBJ2-7; D remains unclear. CDR3 length: 12 amino acids. The V gene's germline CDR1 is MNHNS and CDR2 SASEGT. V was pared by 7 bases and J by 6 bases, with 13 bases between. CDR3 sequence (DNA): TGTGCCAGCACCCCCGAGACCGTCGAGCAGTACTTC. It encodes CASTPETVEQYF.

The DNA of the CDR3 is TGTGCCAGTAGTAATCCGGGAAAAGCTTTCTTT. This gives the protein CASSNPGKAFF. The chain employs TRBV19 and TRBJ1-1; D remains unclear. CDR3 length: 11 amino acids. V shed 4 bases and J shed 9 bases, with 9 bases lying between them. Per the germline V gene, CDR1 is LNHDA and CDR2 is SQIVND (reference sequence).

J is TRBJ1-2 and V is TRBV6-1; maybe TRBD1 (5 bases). This CDR3 comprises 14 residues. Germline assignment: CDR1 MNHNS and CDR2 SASEGT. The V and J ends lost 2 bases and 3 bases respectively, with 10 bases between them. This CDR3 reads CASSERGRDYGYTF. In nucleotides, the CDR3 is TGTGCCAGCAGTGAACGGGGCAGAGACTATGGCTACACCTTC.

The V gene is TRBV29-1, the J gene TRBJ1-1; 7 bases map to TRBD1. The germline V gene encodes CDR1 SQVTM and CDR2 ANQGSEA. Losses at the gene ends were 6 bases for V and 0 bases for J; bases not matched to a gene: 4. The CDR3 is 13 amino acids. CDR3 nucleotide sequence: TGCAGCGTATGGGGACAGATGAACACTGAAGCTTTCTTT. It is translated as CSVWGQMNTEAFF.

The V gene is TRBV18, the J gene TRBJ2-3; D remains ambiguous. V was pared by 2 bases and J by 4 bases, with 4 bases between. Germline loops: CDR1 KGHSH, CDR2 LQKENI. This CDR3 is 12 amino acids long. The chain's CDR3 is CASSPWSDTQYF. In DNA, the CDR3 is TGTGCCAGCTCACCATGGTCAGATACGCAGTATTTT.

This chain uses TRBV4-1 with TRBJ2-1; 8 positions agree with TRBD2. CDR3 size: 14 residues. Germline lookup yields CDR1 MGHRA and CDR2 YSYEKL. The junction had 6 bases not matched to a gene; V was cut back by 4 bases and J by 7 bases. The CDR3 region has the DNA TGCGCCAGCAGCCCCGGGGGGGCCGGGAATGAGCAGTTCTTC. It codes for CASSPGGAGNEQFF.

The chain links TRBV18 to TRBJ2-7; 9 nucleotides align to TRBD1. The trim removed 0 bases at V and 6 bases at J, leaving 3 bases unmatched. The germline gives CDR1 KGHSH, CDR2 LQKENI. The CDR3 has 14 amino acids. The CDR3 region has the DNA TGTGCCAGCTCACCACCAGGACAGGGGCTCGAGCAGTACTTC. Its protein is CASSPPGQGLEQYF.

The V call is TRBV16, the J call TRBJ1-1; D is unclear. The CDR3 totals 11 residues. CDR1 and CDR2 (germline): KGHSY, FQNENV. V was clipped by 4 bases and J by 5 bases, with 5 bases between them. DNA for the CDR3: TGTGCCAGCAGCCGTTCGACTGAAGCTTTCTTT. Protein product: CASSRSTEAFF.

The rearrangement uses TRBV18 and TRBJ2-5; D assignment may be TRBD1 or TRBD2 (5 bases each). Germline values: CDR1 KGHSH, CDR2 LQKENI. Trimming left V 2 bases short and J 2 bases short, with 15 bases between. The length of the CDR3 is 16 residues. The DNA for the CDR3 is TGTGCCAGCTCACCAATATTAGTCGGGGCACAAGAGACCCAGTACTTC. Its translation is CASSPILVGAQETQYF.

CDR3 DNA: TGTGCCAGCGGGGGCAGGGTGAACACTGAAGCTTTCTTT. It codes for CASGGRVNTEAFF. The chain couples TRBV6-7 to TRBJ1-1; D possibly corresponds to TRBD1 (6 bases). TRBV6-7 is treated as an ORF (open reading frame) with a function not yet certain. CDR3 length: 13 residues. V was trimmed by 8 bases and J by 0 bases, leaving 10 bases between them.

This chain joins TRBV29-1 and TRBJ1-2; the match to TRBD1 covers 7 bases. CDR3 length: 14 residues. Germline-derived CDR1 and CDR2 are SQVTM and ANQGSEA. V was pared by 5 bases and J by 0 bases, with 6 bases of the junction left unmatched. The CDR3 region has the DNA TGCAGCGTTCCCGACAGGGATGCTAACTATGGCTACACCTTC. Protein: CSVPDRDANYGYTF.

V usage is TRBV4-1 and J usage is TRBJ2-4; no reliable D call. This CDR3 spans 18 amino acids. From germline, CDR1 is MGHRA and CDR2 YSYEKL. Between the trimmed V and J ends, which lost 0 bases and 0 bases, there was a span of 15 bases. CDR3 sequence: CASSQEASRTIAKNIQYF. The CDR3, as DNA: TGCGCCAGCAGCCAAGAAGCCTCCCGGACCATAGCCAAAAACATTCAGTACTTC.

V usage is TRBV6-1 and J usage is TRBJ2-7, with 9 bases aligning to TRBD1. Germline V CDR1 and CDR2: MNHNS, SASEGT. The CDR3 is 14 residues long. V shed 5 bases and J 3 bases; nucleotides not matched to a gene: 5. In nucleotides, the CDR3 is TGTGCCAGCAGTCCACGGACAGGGGTCTACGAGCAGTACTTC. Encoded protein: CASSPRTGVYEQYF.

The chain recombines TRBV14 with TRBJ1-4; D is uncertain. The germline V gene encodes CDR1 SGHDN and CDR2 FVKESK. The CDR3 consists of 14 residues. V lost 4 bases, J lost 3 bases, and 9 bases lay in between. The CDR3 spells CASSPHGPNEKLFF. CDR3 in DNA: TGTGCCAGCAGCCCCCACGGGCCTAATGAAAAACTGTTTTTT.

The chain joins TRBV19 to TRBJ1-5; D uncertain. CDR1 is LNHDA, CDR2 SQIVND, per germline (reference sequence). Trimming took 7 bases from V and 4 from J, leaving 8 bases between them. This CDR3 is built from 12 residues. The CDR3 sequence is CASTNPNQPQHF. The CDR3 coding sequence is TGTGCCAGTACTAACCCTAATCAGCCCCAGCATTTT.

This clone showed up just once. V is TRBV6-5 and J is TRBJ1-3; 8 bases are shared with TRBD1. The germline V gene encodes CDR1 MNHEY and CDR2 SVGAGI. The ends lost 2 bases at V and 0 bases at J; junction bases unmatched: 3. The CDR3 contains 16 residues. CDR3 region: CASSYDGTGSGNTIYF. The DNA of the CDR3 is TGTGCCAGCAGTTACGACGGGACAGGCTCTGGAAACACCATATATTTT.

The chain is built from TRBV7-3 and TRBJ2-1; D is possibly TRBD2 (6 bases). The CDR3 loop spans 17 amino acids. Per the germline V gene, CDR1 is SGHTA and CDR2 is FQGTGA. Trimming took 4 bases from V and 7 from J, leaving 23 bases between them. The CDR3, as DNA: TGTGCCAGCAGCTGTGAACCCCGGGACTCCCCGGGGAATGAGCAGTTCTTC. Translated: CASSCEPRDSPGNEQFF.

This rearrangement joins TRBV13 to TRBJ2-2; possibly TRBD1 or TRBD2 for D (6 bases each). The CDR3 has 15 amino acids. The germline V and J ends were trimmed by 3 bases and 0 bases, with 8 bases remaining between them. Germline V lookup: CDR1 PRHDT, CDR2 FYEKMQ (reference sequence). CDR3 DNA: TGTGCCAGCAGCTTGAGGGGGGCGAACACCGGGGAGCTGTTTTTT. It encodes CASSLRGANTGELFF.

The chain links TRBV2 to TRBJ2-7; no reliable D call. The ends were cut back, 10 bases at V and 4 bases at J, with 8 bases in the middle. Germline lookup yields CDR1 SNHLY and CDR2 FYNNEI. This CDR3 has 10 amino acids. In DNA, the CDR3 is TGTGCCACCCGTTCGTACGAGCAGTACTTC. The encoded protein is CATRSYEQYF.

The chain uses TRBV18 and TRBJ2-7, with unresolved D. Per the germline V gene, CDR1 is KGHSH and CDR2 is LQKENI. The CDR3 extends over 14 amino acids. V was clipped by 3 bases and J by 5 bases, with 14 bases between them. The DNA for the CDR3 is TGTGCCAGCTCACCGACGGGTTTCACCCACGAGCAGTACTTC. It translates to CASSPTGFTHEQYF.

The CDR3 loop reads CASSSDLGTAFF. In DNA form, the CDR3 reads TGCGCCAGCAGCTCCGACCTGGGGACGGCTTTCTTT. V gene TRBV5-1 combines with J gene TRBJ1-1; possibly TRBD1 for D (5 bases). Trimming left V 3 bases short and J 11 bases short, with 14 bases between. Germline V gives CDR1 SGHRS, CDR2 YFSETQ. This CDR3 spans 12 amino acids.